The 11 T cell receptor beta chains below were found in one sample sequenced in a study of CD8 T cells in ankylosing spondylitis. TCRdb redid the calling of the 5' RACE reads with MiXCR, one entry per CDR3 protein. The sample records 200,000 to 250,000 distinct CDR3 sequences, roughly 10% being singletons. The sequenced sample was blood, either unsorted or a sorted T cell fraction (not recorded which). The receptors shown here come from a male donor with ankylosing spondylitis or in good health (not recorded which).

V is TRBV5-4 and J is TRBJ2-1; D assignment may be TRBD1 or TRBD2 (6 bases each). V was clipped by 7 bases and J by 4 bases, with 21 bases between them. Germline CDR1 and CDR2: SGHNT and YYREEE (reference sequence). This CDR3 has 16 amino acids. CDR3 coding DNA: TGTGCCAGCGCGAAGGGGACGGGGGCGAAGTACAATGAGCAGTTCTTC. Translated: CASAKGTGAKYNEQFF.

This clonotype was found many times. CDR3 DNA sequence: TGCGCCAGCAGCTTGAACAGGGCTGACACAGATACGCAGTATTTT. This codes for CASSLNRADTDTQYF. The chain recombines TRBV5-1 with TRBJ2-3; TRBD1 is a possible D gene (6 bases). V shed 1 base and J shed 2 bases, with 11 bases lying between them. The CDR3 loop spans 15 amino acids. Per the germline V gene, CDR1 is SGHRS and CDR2 is YFSETQ.

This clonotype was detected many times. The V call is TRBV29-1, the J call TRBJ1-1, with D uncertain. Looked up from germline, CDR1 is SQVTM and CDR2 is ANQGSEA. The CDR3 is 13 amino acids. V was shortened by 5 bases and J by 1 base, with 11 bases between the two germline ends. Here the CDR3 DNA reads TGCAGCGTTCCCCGGGAGGGGAACACTGAAGCTTTCTTT. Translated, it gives CSVPREGNTEAFF.

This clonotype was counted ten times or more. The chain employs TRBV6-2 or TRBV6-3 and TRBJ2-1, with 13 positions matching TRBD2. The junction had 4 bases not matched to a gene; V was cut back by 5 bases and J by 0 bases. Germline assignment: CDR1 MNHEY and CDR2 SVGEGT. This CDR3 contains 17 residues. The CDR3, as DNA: TGTGCCAGCAGTCCGAGGACTAGCGGGAGCTCCTACAATGAGCAGTTCTTC. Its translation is CASSPRTSGSSYNEQFF.

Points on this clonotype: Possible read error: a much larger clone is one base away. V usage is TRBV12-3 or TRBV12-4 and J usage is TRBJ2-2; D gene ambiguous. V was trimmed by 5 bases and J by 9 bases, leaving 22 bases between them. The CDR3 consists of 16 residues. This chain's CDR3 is CASSLETVTGTWELFF. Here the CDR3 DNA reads TGTGCCAGCAGTCTAGAGACTGTAACGGGTACCTGGGAGCTGTTTTTT.

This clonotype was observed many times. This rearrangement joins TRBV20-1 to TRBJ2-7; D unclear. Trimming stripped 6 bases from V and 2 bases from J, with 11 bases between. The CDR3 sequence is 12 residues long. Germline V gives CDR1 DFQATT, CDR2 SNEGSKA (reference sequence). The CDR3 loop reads CSAVGPAYEQYF. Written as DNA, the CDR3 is TGCAGTGCCGTCGGTCCGGCCTACGAGCAGTACTTC.

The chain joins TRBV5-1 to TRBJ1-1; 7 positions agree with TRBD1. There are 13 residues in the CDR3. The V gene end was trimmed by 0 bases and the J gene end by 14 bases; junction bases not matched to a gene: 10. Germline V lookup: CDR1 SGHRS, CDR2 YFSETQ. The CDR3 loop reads CASSLAVGQPQFF. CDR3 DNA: TGCGCCAGCAGCTTGGCCGTGGGACAGCCACAATTCTTT.

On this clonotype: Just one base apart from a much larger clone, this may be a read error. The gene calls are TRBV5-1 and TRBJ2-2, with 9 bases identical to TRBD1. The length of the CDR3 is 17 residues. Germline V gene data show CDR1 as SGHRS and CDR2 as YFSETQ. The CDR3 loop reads CASSGWDRASMAGALFF. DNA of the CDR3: TGCGCCAGCAGCGGATGGGACAGGGCGTCAATGGCCGGGGCGCTGTTTTTT.

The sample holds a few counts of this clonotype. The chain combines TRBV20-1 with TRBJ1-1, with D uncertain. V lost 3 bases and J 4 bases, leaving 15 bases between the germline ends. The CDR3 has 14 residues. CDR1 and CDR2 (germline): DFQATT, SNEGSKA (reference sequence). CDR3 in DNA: TGCAGTGCTAGTATTGGCGGGTTCGTCACTGAAGCTTTCTTT. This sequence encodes CSASIGGFVTEAFF.

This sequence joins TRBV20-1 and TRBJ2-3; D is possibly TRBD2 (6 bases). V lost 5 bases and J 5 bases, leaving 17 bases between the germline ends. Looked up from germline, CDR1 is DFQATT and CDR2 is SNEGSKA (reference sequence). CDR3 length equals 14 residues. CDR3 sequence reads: CSALLRTGEDTQYF. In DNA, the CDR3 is TGCAGTGCTCTCCTCCGCACGGGGGAAGATACGCAGTATTTT.

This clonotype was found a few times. This CDR3 is CASSGPESTDTQYF. DNA for the CDR3: TGTGCCAGCAGCGGCCCTGAGAGCACAGATACGCAGTATTTT. V gene TRBV5-6 combines with J gene TRBJ2-3; no clear D. The length of the CDR3 is 14 residues. Deletions cut 4 bases from V and 0 bases from J, with 9 bases between. The germline V gene has CDR1 SGHDT and CDR2 YYEEEE.